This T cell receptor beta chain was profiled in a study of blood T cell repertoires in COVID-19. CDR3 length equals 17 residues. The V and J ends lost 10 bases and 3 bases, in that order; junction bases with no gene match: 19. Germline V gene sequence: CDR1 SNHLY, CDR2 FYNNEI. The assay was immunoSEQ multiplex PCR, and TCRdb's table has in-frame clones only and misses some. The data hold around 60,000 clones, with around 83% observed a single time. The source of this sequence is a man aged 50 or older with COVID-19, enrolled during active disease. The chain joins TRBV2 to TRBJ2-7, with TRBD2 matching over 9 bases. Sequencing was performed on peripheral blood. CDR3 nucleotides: TGTGCCATGGCCCTAGGTAGCGGGAGTAAAGGCGTCTACGAGCAGTACTTC. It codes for CAMALGSGSKGVYEQYF. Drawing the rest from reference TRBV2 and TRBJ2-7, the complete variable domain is EPEVTQTPSHQVTQMGQEVILRCVPISNHLYFYWYRQILGQKVEFLVSFYNNEISEKSEIFDDQFSVERPDGSNFTLKIRSTKLEDSAMYFCAMALGSGSKGVYEQYFGPGTRLTVT.